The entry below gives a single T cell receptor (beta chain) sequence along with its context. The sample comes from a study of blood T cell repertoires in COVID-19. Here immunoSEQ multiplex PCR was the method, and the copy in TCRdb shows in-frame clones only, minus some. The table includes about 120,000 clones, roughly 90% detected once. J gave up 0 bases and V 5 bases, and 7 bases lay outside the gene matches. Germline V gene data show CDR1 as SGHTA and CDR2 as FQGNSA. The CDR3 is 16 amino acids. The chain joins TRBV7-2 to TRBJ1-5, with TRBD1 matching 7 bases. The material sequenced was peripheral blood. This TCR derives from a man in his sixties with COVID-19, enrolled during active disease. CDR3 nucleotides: TGTGCCAGCAGCCTGAACAGGGGCGGTAGCAATCAGCCCCAGCATTTT. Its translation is CASSLNRGGSNQPQHF.